This entry describes one TCR beta chain. This sample is drawn from a study of T cell changes during pregnancy in multiple sclerosis. Generated by immunoSEQ multiplex PCR, the TCRdb table keeps only in-frame clones and is missing some. The table includes approximately 70,000 clones, roughly 90% detected once. This TCR came from a female donor in good health, enrolled as a control in a pregnancy study. The sample here was peripheral blood, taken in the first trimester of pregnancy.

CDR3 nucleotides: TGCGCCAGCAGCCCGGGGGGGACAGGGCATACTACGAGGGAGTACTTC. Its protein is CASSPGGTGHTTREYF. This chain links TRBV5-1 with TRBJ2-7, with a possible D match to TRBD1 (9 bases). CDR3 length: 16 amino acids. Germline CDR1 and CDR2: SGHRS and YFSETQ. V shed 4 bases and J shed 11 bases, with 28 bases lying between them.